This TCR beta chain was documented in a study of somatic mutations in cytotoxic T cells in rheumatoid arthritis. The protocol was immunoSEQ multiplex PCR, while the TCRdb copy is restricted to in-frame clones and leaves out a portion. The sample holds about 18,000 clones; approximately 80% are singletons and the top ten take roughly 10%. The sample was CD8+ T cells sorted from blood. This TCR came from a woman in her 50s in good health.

As DNA, the CDR3 is TGTGCCAGCATTGGACAGGGCTATGGCTACACCTTC. It is translated as CASIGQGYGYTF. The chain carries TRBV2 and TRBJ1-2; 8 bases are shared with TRBD1. This CDR3 comprises 12 residues. The germline V gene encodes CDR1 SNHLY and CDR2 FYNNEI. V was pared by 7 bases and J by 4 bases, with 2 bases of the junction left unmatched. The full variable domain, its missing parts supplied by reference TRBV2 and TRBJ1-2, is EPEVTQTPSHQVTQMGQEVILRCVPISNHLYFYWYRQILGQKVEFLVSFYNNEISEKSEIFDDQFSVERPDGSNFTLKIRSTKLEDSAMYFCASIGQGYGYTFGSGTRLTVV.